These 32 T cell receptor beta chains were all obtained from the same sample, sequenced in a study of vaccination and CD4 T cells after COVID-19 (dated by TCRdb to 2021 to 2024). The treatment or condition label on this specimen signifies: 10-day PBMC culture with coronavirus spike peptide pools or control peptides (ViraFEST assay). The library was generated by PCR. Reads for this sample came from an Illumina iSeq 100. DNA from cultured CD4+ T cells was subjected to TCR sequencing with the Oncomine TCR Beta short-read assay at the Johns Hopkins FTIC core. TCRdb took the public reads, trimmed them with fastp at Q25, ran MiXCR for clone calling and kept in-frame beta chains. When rows share a CDR3 protein, they turn into one entry using the most common DNA and genes. For this sample the table gives roughly 7,200 distinct CDR3 sequences, of which approximately 57% were detected only once. The ten biggest clones cover about 34% of the sample.

No cognate antigen is known for these TCRs. Material: CD4+ T cells from blood, cultured in vitro. These receptor sequences come from a human donor who had recovered from COVID-19.

The genes are TRBV6-5 and TRBJ2-3; D is unresolved. CDR3 length equals 13 residues. Germline CDR1 is MNHEY and CDR2 is SVGAGI. The V end lost 2 bases, the J end lost 3 bases, and 6 bases lay between the germline ends. The CDR3 DNA reads TGTGCCAGCAGTTACCCCGGGACAGATACGCAGTATTTT. Amino acids: CASSYPGTDTQYF.

This clonotype was observed a handful of times. V usage is TRBV6-2 or TRBV6-3 and J usage is TRBJ1-2, with a tentative D call TRBD1 (5 bases). CDR1 is MNHEY, CDR2 SVGEGT, per germline. Trimming left V 6 bases short and J 8 bases short, with 16 bases between. The CDR3 length is 13 residues. CDR3 nucleotide sequence: TGTGCCAGCAGACGGGGCGAACTGGCGGGCTACACCTTC. It encodes CASRRGELAGYTF.

The gene calls are TRBV7-2 and TRBJ2-5; maybe TRBD1 (5 bases). The germline CDR1 and CDR2 sequences are SGHTA and FQGNSA. V lost 5 bases to trimming and J lost 5 bases, with 9 bases between them. CDR3 length: 12 amino acids. CDR3: CASSPGWETQYF. The CDR3 DNA reads as TGTGCCAGCAGCCCAGGGTGGGAGACCCAGTACTTC.

This clonotype was found a few times. The chain recombines TRBV7-8 with TRBJ1-5; D is ambiguous. Germline assignment: CDR1 SGHVS and CDR2 FQNEAQ. Deletions cut 0 bases from V and 7 bases from J, with 7 bases between. The CDR3 spans 13 residues. CDR3: CASSLATSQPQHF. The DNA for the CDR3 is TGTGCCAGCAGCTTAGCAACGTCCCAGCCCCAGCATTTT.

The rearrangement uses TRBV28 and TRBJ2-2; 7 nucleotides line up with TRBD2. V dropped 7 bases and J dropped 3; count of bases not matched to a gene: 5. The CDR3 runs to 14 residues. CDR1 and CDR2 from the germline V gene are MDHEN and SYDVKM. This CDR3 is CASIPSGYTGELFF. CDR3 nucleotides: TGTGCCAGCATCCCTAGCGGATACACCGGGGAGCTGTTTTTT.

The J gene is TRBJ1-3, the V gene TRBV20-1; D call uncertain. The V end was cut by 1 base, the J end by 0 bases, with 10 bases between. There are 15 residues in the CDR3. Germline CDR1 and CDR2: DFQATT and SNEGSKA (reference sequence). CDR3 sequence (DNA): TGCAGTGCTAGAGGGACTCCTAGCTCTGGAAACACCATATATTTT. Its translation is CSARGTPSSGNTIYF.

The V call is TRBV20-1, the J call TRBJ2-2; 7 nucleotides line up with TRBD2. This CDR3 contains 14 residues. With 8 bases clipped from V and 4 bases from J, the junction kept 10 bases outside the gene matches. Germline-derived CDR1 and CDR2 are DFQATT and SNEGSKA (reference sequence). The CDR3 loop reads CSPRVAGGTGELFF. As DNA, the CDR3 is TGCAGTCCCCGAGTAGCGGGCGGCACCGGGGAGCTGTTTTTT.

The chain joins TRBV7-6 to TRBJ2-7; 12 positions match TRBD2. Germline loops: CDR1 SGHVS, CDR2 FNYEAQ. With 1 base clipped from V and 2 bases from J, the junction kept 6 bases outside the gene matches. This CDR3 comprises 17 residues. CDR3 region: CASSLGATSGGTYEQYF. The CDR3 DNA follows: TGTGCCAGCAGCTTAGGGGCGACTAGCGGGGGAACCTACGAGCAGTACTTC.

The chain employs TRBV20-1 and TRBJ1-1; 8 nucleotides match TRBD1. Germline-derived CDR1 and CDR2 are DFQATT and SNEGSKA (reference sequence). V shed 4 bases, J shed 5 bases, and the junction held 3 bases outside the gene matches. The length of the CDR3 is 12 residues. CDR3 sequence (DNA): TGCAGTGCTAAAAGACAGGGGACTGAAGCTTTCTTT. Protein sequence: CSAKRQGTEAFF.

This rearrangement joins TRBV20-1 to TRBJ1-2; D is uncertain. Germline CDR1 and CDR2: DFQATT and SNEGSKA (reference sequence). This CDR3 has 12 amino acids. V was trimmed by 5 bases and J by 8 bases, leaving 15 bases between them. CDR3 nucleotide sequence: TGCAGTGCTCCCCCGCCAGGTAACGGCTACACCTTC. This codes for CSAPPPGNGYTF.

The rearrangement uses TRBV7-2 and TRBJ2-5; tentatively, D is TRBD2 (6 bases). Trimming removed 3 bases at V and 5 bases at J, with 10 bases between. The CDR3 contains 13 residues. CDR1 SGHTA and CDR2 FQGNSA come from the germline V gene. The CDR3, as DNA: TGTGCCAGCAGCTTTCCAGGGACTGAGACCCAGTACTTC. It specifies CASSFPGTETQYF.

This clonotype is termed hyperexpanded. The chain is built from TRBV6-5 and TRBJ1-6, with no clear D. With 0 bases removed from V and 9 bases from J, the gap between germline ends came to 15 bases. The CDR3 is 16 residues long. Germline-derived CDR1 and CDR2 are MNHEY and SVGAGI. CDR3 region: CASSYSSMGDPSPLHF. CDR3 coding DNA: TGTGCCAGCAGTTACTCGAGTATGGGAGACCCTTCACCCCTCCACTTT.

This clonotype was found a few times. This rearrangement joins TRBV6-2 or TRBV6-3 to TRBJ1-1, with 8 bases that match TRBD1. The CDR3 totals 14 residues. V trimming: 2 bases; J trimming: 7 bases; junction bases outside the gene matches: 6. Germline V gene lookup returns CDR1 MNHEY and CDR2 SVGEGT. CDR3 sequence reads: CASSYTDRAGEAFF. As DNA, the CDR3 is TGTGCCAGCAGTTACACGGACAGGGCAGGTGAAGCTTTCTTT.

This sequence joins TRBV20-1 and TRBJ1-3; D remains ambiguous. V was clipped by 6 bases and J by 1 base, with 7 bases between them. The CDR3 consists of 12 residues. Germline CDR1 reads DFQATT; CDR2 reads SNEGSKA (reference sequence). CDR3 sequence (DNA): TGCAGTGCGAACCCTTCTGGAAACACCATATATTTT. It specifies CSANPSGNTIYF.

The chain is built from TRBV7-9 and TRBJ2-7, with D possibly TRBD2 on 5 matching bases. Germline V lookup: CDR1 SEHNR, CDR2 FQNEAQ (reference sequence). V was trimmed by 1 base and J by 7 bases, leaving 14 bases between them. CDR3 size: 14 residues. CDR3 in DNA: TGTGCCAGCAGCTTAGTGGGTAGCGAGGAAGAGCAGTACTTC. Its translation is CASSLVGSEEEQYF.

As regards this clonotype: An end of the junction does not agree with germline; a read error may underlie this. The chain recombines TRBV7-9 with TRBJ1-2; D not resolved. The CDR3 is made up of 14 amino acids. CDR1 SEHNR and CDR2 FQNEAQ come from the germline V gene (reference sequence). In nucleotides, the CDR3 is TGCGCCAGCAGCTTAAACGCAGAGGAGGAAGGCCACACCTTC. This sequence encodes CASSLNAEEEGHTF.

This clonotype was observed a handful of times. The V and J genes are TRBV2 and TRBJ1-1; 9 positions match TRBD1. Unmatched junction bases numbered 5, after V lost 4 bases and J lost 5 bases. There are 14 residues in the CDR3. Germline-derived CDR1 and CDR2 are SNHLY and FYNNEI. CDR3 sequence: CASSVGQGRTEAFF. The CDR3 DNA reads TGTGCCAGCAGTGTAGGACAGGGGAGGACTGAAGCTTTCTTT.

This clonotype occurred a few times. The chain is built from TRBV6-1 and TRBJ1-5; TRBD1 is a possible D gene (6 bases). There are 15 residues in the CDR3. Germline V gene data show CDR1 as MNHNS and CDR2 as SASEGT. V lost 7 bases and J 5 bases, leaving 18 bases between the germline ends. This CDR3 is CASTPPRGSDQPQHF. CDR3 coding DNA: TGTGCCAGCACCCCCCCCAGGGGTTCGGATCAGCCCCAGCATTTT.

The chain employs TRBV19 and TRBJ2-7; no reliable D call. CDR3 length: 15 residues. Germline lookup yields CDR1 LNHDA and CDR2 SQIVND (reference sequence). Deletions cut 5 bases from V and 2 bases from J, with 16 bases between. CDR3 sequence: CASSSLLGPAYEQYF. In DNA, the CDR3 is TGTGCCAGTAGTTCCCTTCTAGGGCCCGCCTACGAGCAGTACTTC.

The chain combines TRBV2 with TRBJ1-5; D is undetermined. V lost 3 bases and J 6 bases, leaving 6 bases between the germline ends. Looked up from germline, CDR1 is SNHLY and CDR2 is FYNNEI. This CDR3 has 12 amino acids. CDR3 region: CASSDSAQPQHF. CDR3 DNA: TGTGCCAGCAGTGACTCGGCTCAGCCCCAGCATTTT. Drawing the rest from reference TRBV2 and TRBJ1-5, the complete variable domain is EPEVTQTPSHQVTQMGQEVILRCVPISNHLYFYWYRQILGQKVEFLVSFYNNEISEKSEIFDDQFSVERPDGSNFTLKIRSTKLEDSAMYFCASSDSAQPQHFGDGTRLSIL.

In DNA, the CDR3 is TGCGCCAGCAGCTTAGCGGGAGCCGCCGAGCAGTACTTC. It is translated as CASSLAGAAEQYF. V and J are TRBV5-1 and TRBJ2-7; TRBD2 aligns across 8 bases. Trimming at V came to 2 bases and at J to 6 bases, leaving 4 bases not matched to a gene. CDR3 size: 13 residues. Germline V gene lookup returns CDR1 SGHRS and CDR2 YFSETQ.

The rearrangement uses TRBV7-3 and TRBJ2-3, with D possibly called TRBD1 or TRBD2 (6 bases each). Trimming pared 8 bases from V and 3 bases from J, leaving 18 bases between. CDR1 SGHTA and CDR2 FQGTGA come from the germline V gene. The CDR3 extends over 15 amino acids. The CDR3 sequence: CASSRLGGKTDTQYF. CDR3 nucleotide sequence: TGTGCCAGCTCCCGACTAGGGGGGAAGACAGATACGCAGTATTTT.

V is TRBV7-8 and J is TRBJ2-7, with D possibly TRBD1 on 6 matching bases. Per the germline V gene, CDR1 is SGHVS and CDR2 is FQNEAQ. This CDR3 is 14 amino acids long. V lost 5 bases to trimming and J lost 1 base, with 12 bases between them. CDR3 bases: TGTGCCAGCAGCACCGGGACAATTTCCTACGAGCAGTACTTC. This encodes CASSTGTISYEQYF. Filled out from reference TRBV7-8 and TRBJ2-7, the complete variable domain reads GAGVSQSPRYKVAKRGQDVALRCDPISGHVSLFWYQQALGQGPEFLTYFQNEAQLDKSGLPSDRFFAERPEGSVSTLKIQRTQQEDSAVYLCASSTGTISYEQYFGPGTRLTVT.

The genes are TRBV7-2 and TRBJ1-6; D possibly corresponds to TRBD1 (5 bases). Germline V gene data show CDR1 as SGHTA and CDR2 as FQGNSA. The CDR3 extends over 14 amino acids. The ends were cut back, 1 base at V and 7 bases at J, with 8 bases in the middle. CDR3 protein: CASSLGGGNSPLHF. The CDR3 nucleotides are TGTGCCAGCAGCTTAGGGGGCGGGAATTCACCCCTCCACTTT. The whole variable domain, filled in from reference TRBV7-2 and TRBJ1-6, reads GAGVSQSPSNKVTEKGKDVELRCDPISGHTALYWYRQSLGQGLEFLIYFQGNSAPDKSGLPSDRFSAERTGGSVSTLTIQRTQQEDSAVYLCASSLGGGNSPLHFGNGTRLTVT.

This clonotype was seen more than once but under ten times. The chain uses TRBV2 and TRBJ1-2; D unclear. V was trimmed by 3 bases and J by 5 bases, leaving 13 bases between them. There are 14 residues in the CDR3. Germline V gene data show CDR1 as SNHLY and CDR2 as FYNNEI. The CDR3 DNA follows: TGTGCCAGCAGTGACGACCAGATCAAGTATGGCTACACCTTC. Its protein product is CASSDDQIKYGYTF.

This chain uses TRBV20-1 with TRBJ2-5; D might be TRBD2 (6 bases). The CDR3 spans 15 residues. Trimming took off 5 bases at V and 5 bases at J, with 21 bases between the two ends. The germline gives CDR1 DFQATT, CDR2 SNEGSKA (reference sequence). The CDR3: CSADPPGEWLETQYF. The DNA of the CDR3 is TGCAGTGCTGACCCCCCGGGGGAGTGGTTGGAGACCCAGTACTTC.

This chain links TRBV2 with TRBJ2-2, with 9 positions matching TRBD2. Germline CDR1 is SNHLY and CDR2 is FYNNEI. The junction had 7 bases not matched to a gene; V was cut back by 4 bases and J by 7 bases. The CDR3 runs to 15 residues. The CDR3 here is CASSAVAGVYGELFF. CDR3 sequence (DNA): TGTGCCAGCAGTGCGGTAGCGGGAGTGTACGGGGAGCTGTTTTTT. The full variable domain, completed using reference TRBV2 and TRBJ2-2, is EPEVTQTPSHQVTQMGQEVILRCVPISNHLYFYWYRQILGQKVEFLVSFYNNEISEKSEIFDDQFSVERPDGSNFTLKIRSTKLEDSAMYFCASSAVAGVYGELFFGEGSRLTVL.

The sample holds a few counts of this clonotype. The V call is TRBV6-1, the J call TRBJ1-5; D is perhaps TRBD1 (6 bases). Germline lookup yields CDR1 MNHNS and CDR2 SASEGT. The CDR3 totals 13 residues. Trimming left V 6 bases short and J 6 bases short, with 12 bases between. The CDR3 DNA sequence: TGTGCCAGCAGGGGACATCCCTCTCAGCCCCAGCATTTT. It translates to CASRGHPSQPQHF.

This clonotype was counted only a few times. The chain carries TRBV15 and TRBJ1-2; weak D call: TRBD1 (6 bases). This CDR3 contains 15 residues. Trimming pared 0 bases from V and 4 bases from J, leaving 12 bases between. Germline CDR1 reads LNHNV; CDR2 reads YYDKDF (reference sequence). The CDR3 here is CATSRDRKGGYGYTF. The CDR3 DNA is TGTGCCACCAGCAGAGATCGGAAAGGGGGCTATGGCTACACCTTC. Filled out from reference TRBV15 and TRBJ1-2, the complete variable domain reads DAMVIQNPRYQVTQFGKPVTLSCSQTLNHNVMYWYQQKSSQAPKLLFHYYDKDFNNEADTPDNFQSRRPNTSFCFLDIRSPGLGDTAMYLCATSRDRKGGYGYTFGSGTRLTVV.

The rearrangement joins TRBV19 to TRBJ1-1; TRBD1 is a possible D gene (5 bases). V was trimmed by 2 bases and J by 1 base, leaving 5 bases between them. Germline values: CDR1 LNHDA, CDR2 SQIVND (reference sequence). CDR3 size: 13 residues. The CDR3 here is CASSIQGNTEAFF. The CDR3 DNA sequence: TGTGCCAGTAGTATACAGGGGAACACTGAAGCTTTCTTT.

The chain joins TRBV7-2 to TRBJ1-1; no definite D call. The CDR3 contains 11 residues. The germline CDR1 and CDR2 sequences are SGHTA and FQGNSA. Trimming shortened V by 9 bases and J by 9 bases, and 14 bases separated the two germline ends. This CDR3 reads CASEGLGKAFF. The CDR3 bases are TGTGCCAGTGAGGGCCTCGGAAAAGCTTTCTTT.

V gene TRBV20-1 combines with J gene TRBJ2-7, with D perhaps TRBD2 (6 bases). There are 15 residues in the CDR3. V was trimmed by 6 bases and J by 9 bases, leaving 27 bases between them. The V gene's germline CDR1 is DFQATT and CDR2 SNEGSKA (reference sequence). CDR3 residues: CSAPRTDYAKLGQYF. CDR3 nucleotides: TGCAGTGCCCCTAGGACGGACTATGCTAAGTTGGGGCAGTACTTC.